The 29 T cell receptor beta chains below all came from one sample that was sequenced in a study of T cells in tuberculosis. The protocol was immunoSEQ multiplex PCR, while the TCRdb copy is restricted to in-frame clones and leaves out a portion. The sample carries tens of thousands of clones, nearly 90% recorded once. The sample's time point: new active TB diagnosis, blood taken before or within 7 days of starting treatment. Here the sequenced sample was PBMCs, taken at tuberculosis diagnosis. The receptors shown here come from an adult with tuberculosis.

The chain combines TRBV7-3 with TRBJ2-7; 7 bases line up with TRBD2. Germline V gene lookup returns CDR1 SGHTA and CDR2 FQGTGA. The junction had 6 bases not matched to a gene; V was cut back by 5 bases and J by 5 bases. This CDR3 spans 13 amino acids. CDR3 bases: TGTGCCAGCAGCCCCGCGGGAGTAGACGAGCAGTACTTC. Amino acids: CASSPAGVDEQYF.

This chain uses TRBV6-6 with TRBJ1-1, with TRBD1 matching 10 bases. The CDR3 runs to 14 residues. Germline CDR1 is MNHNY and CDR2 is SVGAGI (reference sequence). V was clipped by 6 bases and J by 6 bases; unmatched bases: 7. The CDR3 here is CASSLGDRGPEAFF. The CDR3 DNA sequence: TGTGCCAGCAGCCTGGGTGACAGGGGGCCTGAAGCTTTCTTT.

The gene calls are TRBV4-1 and TRBJ2-1; 8 bases are shared with TRBD2. The length of the CDR3 is 15 residues. Germline V CDR1 and CDR2: MGHRA, YSYEKL. With V trimmed by 4 bases and J by 4 bases, 6 bases remained unmatched. CDR3 nucleotides: TGCGCCAGCAGCCGTCTAGCGGGCTTATACAATGAGCAGTTCTTC. The encoded protein is CASSRLAGLYNEQFF.

The V gene is TRBV4-2, the J gene TRBJ2-6, with D perhaps matching TRBD2 (6 bases). CDR1 is LGHNA and CDR2 is YNFKEQ in the germline V gene. This CDR3 has 15 residues. V shed 1 base and J shed 2 bases, with 6 bases lying between them. The DNA of the CDR3 is TGTGCCAGCAGCCAAGGGGAGGCTGGGGCCAACGTCCTGACTTTC. Translation gives CASSQGEAGANVLTF.

V and J are TRBV4-2 and TRBJ2-6; 8 bases align to TRBD1. The CDR3 is 18 amino acids. CDR1 is LGHNA and CDR2 is YNFKEQ in the germline V gene. V dropped 4 bases and J dropped 0; count of bases not matched to a gene: 8. As DNA, the CDR3 is TGTGCCAGCAGCCTTGGACAGGGTAGCTTCTCTGGGGCCAACGTCCTGACTTTC. The encoded protein is CASSLGQGSFSGANVLTF.

The chain carries TRBV10-3 and TRBJ1-1; maybe TRBD1 (5 bases). V was cut by 8 bases and J by 0 bases, with 13 bases left in between. The CDR3 is 14 amino acids. Germline-derived CDR1 and CDR2 are ENHRY and SYGVKD. This CDR3 reads CAIRRAGMNTEAFF. CDR3 in DNA: TGTGCCATCCGAAGGGCAGGGATGAACACTGAAGCTTTCTTT.

This clone has only a few counts. The chain carries TRBV7-2 and TRBJ2-5; the D is unclear. The V end was cut by 0 bases, the J end by 4 bases, with 12 bases between. Germline loops: CDR1 SGHTA, CDR2 FQGNSA. CDR3 length equals 15 residues. DNA of the CDR3: TGTGCCAGCAGCTTAGCCCATCAGGATGGAGAGACCCAGTACTTC. Residues: CASSLAHQDGETQYF.

The chain combines TRBV28 with TRBJ1-2; D uncertain. Germline V lookup: CDR1 MDHEN, CDR2 SYDVKM. Between the trimmed V and J ends, which lost 7 bases and 6 bases, there was a span of 18 bases. The CDR3 has 14 residues. In nucleotides, the CDR3 is TGTGCCAGCAAAAATGTGGGGAGGGAGGATGGCTACACCTTC. It is translated as CASKNVGREDGYTF.

CDR3 loop: CASSQDRRRSPLHF. CDR3 DNA: TGCGCCAGCAGCCAAGATCGGCGGAGGTCACCCCTCCACTTT. The rearrangement uses TRBV4-3 and TRBJ1-6; D is unclear. V lost 0 bases and J 10 bases, leaving 10 bases between the germline ends. Germline loops: CDR1 LGHNA, CDR2 YSLEER. The CDR3 sequence is 14 residues long.

The chain couples TRBV30 to TRBJ1-5; 7 bases match TRBD1. The germline V gene has CDR1 GTSNPN and CDR2 SVGIG (reference sequence). The CDR3 has 15 residues. Trimming took 1 base from V and 0 from J; bases not matched to a gene: 3. CDR3 sequence (DNA): TGTGCCTGGAGTGCCGGGACAGATAGCAATCAGCCCCAGCATTTT. Protein product: CAWSAGTDSNQPQHF. Variable domain in full (rest from reference TRBV30 and TRBJ1-5): SQTIHQWPATLVQPVGSPLSLECTVEGTSNPNLYWYRQAAGRGLQLLFYSVGIGQISSEVPQNLSASRPQDRQFILSSKKLLLSDSGFYLCAWSAGTDSNQPQHFGDGTRLSIL.

The rearrangement links TRBV5-6 to TRBJ2-5, with D possibly TRBD2 on 5 matching bases. V was shortened by 0 bases and J by 5 bases, with 11 bases between the two germline ends. Germline V CDR1 and CDR2: SGHDT, YYEEEE. CDR3 size: 14 residues. DNA of the CDR3: TGTGCCAGCAGCTTGGTTAATCCGGGGGAGACCCAGTACTTC. It encodes CASSLVNPGETQYF.

The J gene is TRBJ2-7, the V gene TRBV5-1; 7 bases are a match to TRBD2. The CDR3 spans 12 residues. V shed 4 bases, J shed 3 bases, and the junction held 1 base outside the gene matches. Per the germline V gene, CDR1 is SGHRS and CDR2 is YFSETQ. CDR3: CASSPGGYEQYF. CDR3 in DNA: TGCGCCAGCAGCCCGGGGGGCTACGAGCAGTACTTC.

The rearrangement links TRBV27 to TRBJ2-2; D possibly corresponds to TRBD1 (6 bases). Germline V gene lookup returns CDR1 MNHEY and CDR2 SMNVEV (reference sequence). V gave up 8 bases and J gave up 1 base, with 11 bases separating them. The CDR3 is 14 residues long. CDR3 nucleotides: TGTGCCAGCGCCAGGGGACAGAACACCGGGGAGCTGTTTTTT. It yields the protein CASARGQNTGELFF.

The chain combines TRBV6-6 with TRBJ1-2; 7 bases line up with TRBD1. CDR1 MNHNY and CDR2 SVGAGI come from the germline V gene (reference sequence). V lost 6 bases, J lost 3 bases, and 10 bases stayed unmatched. The length of the CDR3 is 15 residues. The CDR3 sequence is CASSPGQGVYYGYTF. The DNA of the CDR3 is TGTGCCAGCAGCCCCGGGCAGGGGGTATACTATGGCTACACCTTC.

The V gene is TRBV29-1, the J gene TRBJ2-5; TRBD2 agrees at 9 bases. V shed 4 bases and J 0 bases; nucleotides not matched to a gene: 6. The germline gives CDR1 SQVTM, CDR2 ANQGSEA. This CDR3 contains 15 residues. The CDR3 region is CSVGGSGGYQETQYF. CDR3 in DNA: TGCAGCGTTGGGGGAAGCGGGGGGTACCAAGAGACCCAGTACTTC. The full variable domain, with the rest looked up from reference TRBV29-1 and TRBJ2-5, is SAVISQKPSRDICQRGTSLTIQCQVDSQVTMMFWYRQQPGQSLTLIATANQGSEATYESGFVIDKFPISRPNLTFSTLTVSNMSPEDSSIYLCSVGGSGGYQETQYFGPGTRLLVL.

The rearrangement links TRBV27 to TRBJ1-2, with TRBD1 matching over 9 bases. V lost 5 bases to trimming and J lost 4 bases; unmatched junction nucleotides: 8. Germline V gene lookup returns CDR1 MNHEY and CDR2 SMNVEV (reference sequence). The CDR3 covers 15 residues. The CDR3 loop reads CASSPGTGPIYGYTF. CDR3 DNA: TGTGCCAGCAGTCCGGGGACAGGGCCCATCTATGGCTACACCTTC.

This clone appeared once. The chain uses TRBV9 and TRBJ2-2; tentative D call: TRBD1 (5 bases). This CDR3 region has 14 residues. Germline CDR1 SGDLS, CDR2 YYNGEE. V lost 7 bases to trimming and J lost 1 base, with 11 bases between them. In DNA, the CDR3 is TGTGCCAGCTCCACAACAGGGAACACCGGGGAGCTGTTTTTT. This sequence encodes CASSTTGNTGELFF.

The genes are TRBV28 and TRBJ1-5; D remains unclear. Trimming cost V 2 bases and J 0 bases, with 8 bases left between them. This CDR3 comprises 15 residues. Germline assignment: CDR1 MDHEN and CDR2 SYDVKM. The CDR3 DNA reads as TGTGCCAGCAGTTTAGGAGGATATAGCAATCAGCCCCAGCATTTT. Translated, it gives CASSLGGYSNQPQHF.

This clone appeared a single time. V is TRBV28 and J is TRBJ2-5, with TRBD1 identical over 8 bases. Germline trimming cut 3 bases from V and 5 bases from J; bases unmatched to any gene: 8. Germline CDR1 and CDR2: MDHEN and SYDVKM. The CDR3 contains 15 residues. The CDR3 DNA reads TGTGCCAGCAGTTTTTGGGACAGGACAGAGGAGACCCAGTACTTC. Its translation: CASSFWDRTEETQYF.

The chain employs TRBV6-1 and TRBJ1-1; maybe TRBD1 (6 bases). The ends were cut back, 6 bases at V and 5 bases at J, with 19 bases in the middle. CDR1 MNHNS and CDR2 SASEGT come from the germline V gene. This CDR3 is built from 15 residues. CDR3 protein: CASRATTGLPTEAFF. The CDR3 DNA reads as TGTGCCAGCAGGGCTACTACAGGGCTCCCGACTGAAGCTTTCTTT.

The V and J genes are TRBV4-3 and TRBJ2-7, with no clear D. This CDR3 has 15 residues. Germline values: CDR1 LGHNA, CDR2 YSLEER. Between the trimmed V and J ends, which lost 1 base and 2 bases, there was a span of 12 bases. The CDR3 region is CASSQGRVSTYEQYF. In DNA form, the CDR3 reads TGCGCCAGCAGCCAAGGACGGGTTAGTACCTACGAGCAGTACTTC.

The table lists this clone with a count of one. This rearrangement joins TRBV7-2 to TRBJ1-1; D is undetermined. This CDR3 has 13 amino acids. Trimming left V 5 bases short and J 11 bases short, with 18 bases between. Germline V CDR1 and CDR2: SGHTA, FQGNSA. CDR3 in DNA: TGTGCCAGCAGCCAACCTCAACGGGTTGGTGCTTTCTTT. It yields the protein CASSQPQRVGAFF. The full variable domain, rest sourced from reference TRBV7-2 and TRBJ1-1, is GAGVSQSPSNKVTEKGKDVELRCDPISGHTALYWYRQSLGQGLEFLIYFQGNSAPDKSGLPSDRFSAERTGGSVSTLTIQRTQQEDSAVYLCASSQPQRVGAFFGQGTRLTVV.

The gene calls are TRBV14 and TRBJ2-5; no clear D. CDR1 SGHDN and CDR2 FVKESK come from the germline V gene. Trimming shortened V by 3 bases and J by 1 base, and 9 bases separated the two germline ends. The CDR3 runs 14 residues. The DNA for the CDR3 is TGTGCCAGCAGCCAGGGCTATCTCCAAGAGACCCAGTACTTC. It specifies CASSQGYLQETQYF.

CDR3 sequence reads: CASSRDSGQETQYF. CDR3 coding DNA: TGTGCCAGCAGCAGGGACAGTGGACAAGAGACCCAGTACTTC. J is TRBJ2-5 and V is TRBV9; 7 nucleotides line up with TRBD1. The germline gives CDR1 SGDLS, CDR2 YYNGEE. CDR3 length equals 14 residues. The trim removed 4 bases at V and 2 bases at J, leaving 5 bases unmatched.

This clone was observed a handful of times. V and J are TRBV15 and TRBJ1-6; possibly TRBD1 for D (5 bases). The germline V and J ends were trimmed by 0 bases and 6 bases, with 9 bases remaining between them. The CDR3 runs 15 residues. Germline CDR1 is LNHNV and CDR2 is YYDKDF (reference sequence). The CDR3 here is CATSREPRANSPLHF. The CDR3 coding sequence is TGTGCCACCAGCAGAGAGCCCAGGGCTAATTCACCCCTCCACTTT.

V gene TRBV7-9 combines with J gene TRBJ2-7; D is possibly TRBD1 (6 bases). CDR1 SEHNR and CDR2 FQNEAQ come from the germline V gene (reference sequence). CDR3 size: 17 residues. The V gene lost 3 bases and the J gene lost 7 bases, with 25 bases spanning the gap. CDR3 nucleotides: TGTGCCAGCAGCTTCTTAACTCTCGGCAGGGGATCTACTGAGCAGTACTTC. This sequence encodes CASSFLTLGRGSTEQYF.

The sample holds a few counts of this clone. Distinct nucleotide sequences in the sample also encode this CDR3. The chain uses TRBV9 and TRBJ2-7; the D is unclear. V shed 0 bases and J shed 1 base, with 8 bases lying between them. There are 14 residues in the CDR3. Germline V CDR1 and CDR2: SGDLS, YYNGEE. This chain's CDR3 is CASSVGAGSYEQYF. The CDR3 nucleotides are TGTGCCAGCAGCGTAGGGGCAGGTTCCTACGAGCAGTACTTC.

The chain uses TRBV7-9 and TRBJ2-1, with D hard to call. Germline CDR1 reads SEHNR; CDR2 reads FQNEAQ (reference sequence). The CDR3 is 15 residues long. V lost 6 bases and J lost 4, with 16 bases in between. This chain's CDR3 is CASSKPSKIYNEQFF. As DNA, the CDR3 is TGTGCCAGCAGTAAGCCATCCAAAATTTACAATGAGCAGTTCTTC.

The J gene is TRBJ2-7, the V gene TRBV5-4, with 9 bases fitting TRBD2. This CDR3 contains 18 residues. The germline V gene encodes CDR1 SGHNT and CDR2 YYREEE (reference sequence). With V trimmed by 1 base and J by 4 bases, 15 bases remained unmatched. CDR3 DNA: TGTGCCAGCAGCTTGTCCAAAGGGGGACCGGGACTAGCTTACGAGCAGTACTTC. Translated, it gives CASSLSKGGPGLAYEQYF.